The 22 T cell receptor beta chains below come from one sample, sequenced in a study of blood T cell repertoires in COVID-19. Libraries were prepared by immunoSEQ multiplex PCR; TCRdb keeps only in-frame clonotypes and omits some of them. The sample records 300,000 to 400,000 clones, 75% to 90% being singletons. The sequencing input was peripheral blood. The receptors were gathered from a woman between 50 and 59 years old with COVID-19, enrolled during active disease.

This clone was found a few times. J is TRBJ2-2 and V is TRBV7-2; possible D gene TRBD1, 6 bases. The CDR3 is 15 amino acids. Looked up from germline, CDR1 is SGHTA and CDR2 is FQGNSA. V gave up 3 bases and J gave up 0 bases, with 8 bases separating them. CDR3 DNA: TGTGCCAGCAGCTTGGGGACAACGAACACCGGGGAGCTGTTTTTT. It specifies CASSLGTTNTGELFF.

The V gene is TRBV2, the J gene TRBJ2-3; D is possibly TRBD2 (5 bases). This CDR3 has 15 residues. V lost 7 bases, J lost 5 bases, and 19 bases lay in between. The germline V gene encodes CDR1 SNHLY and CDR2 FYNNEI. The CDR3 loop reads CASNSAGEIRDTQYF. CDR3 in DNA: TGTGCCAGCAATTCGGCCGGGGAAATCAGAGATACGCAGTATTTT.

CDR3 sequence (DNA): TGTGCCAGCAGCGAGCAGGGATTCGACTACGAGCAGTACTTC. Encoded protein: CASSEQGFDYEQYF. The chain carries TRBV5-6 and TRBJ2-7, with a tentative D call TRBD1 (5 bases). The CDR3 covers 14 residues. Germline assignment: CDR1 SGHDT and CDR2 YYEEEE. V was trimmed by 4 bases and J by 3 bases, leaving 14 bases between them.

This chain joins TRBV18 and TRBJ1-3; the D is unclear. The germline CDR1 and CDR2 sequences are KGHSH and LQKENI. Trimming stripped 0 bases from V and 4 bases from J, with 13 bases between. This CDR3 has 16 amino acids. The CDR3: CASSPPEGFGGNTIYF. CDR3 sequence (DNA): TGTGCCAGCTCACCACCGGAGGGCTTCGGCGGAAACACCATATATTTT. The whole variable domain, remainder taken from reference TRBV18 and TRBJ1-3, is NAGVMQNPRHLVRRRGQEARLRCSPMKGHSHVYWYRQLPEEGLKFMVYLQKENIIDESGMPKERFSAEFPKEGPSILRIQQVVRGDSAAYFCASSPPEGFGGNTIYFGEGSWLTVV.

CDR3 in DNA: TGCGCCAGCCTCAGCGGGATAAGGGGAAGAGGAGAGACCCAGTACTTC. Its translation: CASLSGIRGRGETQYF. This chain links TRBV10-2 with TRBJ2-5; 7 bases fit TRBD2. This CDR3 spans 16 amino acids. Trimming took 8 bases from V and 4 from J; bases not matched to a gene: 16. Germline V lookup: CDR1 WSHSY, CDR2 SAAADI.

This chain uses TRBV6-1 with TRBJ2-7, with 11 positions matching TRBD2. Germline CDR1 MNHNS, CDR2 SASEGT. CDR3 size: 17 residues. With V trimmed by 4 bases and J by 3 bases, 11 bases remained unmatched. The CDR3 DNA reads TGTGCCAGCAGTGCTAGCGGGAGGTATTTAAAACTCTACGAGCAGTACTTC. It encodes CASSASGRYLKLYEQYF.

The chain is built from TRBV9 and TRBJ1-1; unclear D gene. The CDR3 is made up of 13 amino acids. The germline V and J ends were trimmed by 0 bases and 6 bases, with 9 bases remaining between them. From germline, CDR1 is SGDLS and CDR2 YYNGEE. The CDR3 nucleotides are TGTGCCAGCAGCGTAGGAGGGATCGCTGAAGCTTTCTTT. Protein product: CASSVGGIAEAFF.

The chain is built from TRBV7-3 and TRBJ2-3; 7 nucleotides agree with TRBD1. The V gene's germline CDR1 is SGHTA and CDR2 FQGTGA. Trimming at V came to 2 bases and at J to 6 bases, leaving 8 bases not matched to a gene. The CDR3 contains 15 residues. CDR3 residues: CASSLGTDFSDTQYF. CDR3 nucleotides: TGTGCCAGCAGCTTAGGGACAGATTTTTCGGATACGCAGTATTTT.

V gene TRBV21-1 combines with J gene TRBJ2-1; the tabulated D call, TRBD2, remains unverified against the DNA. TRBV21-1 is a recognized pseudogene. The CDR3 covers 15 residues. The CDR3: CASSNNSSVLNEQFF. CDR3 bases: TGTGCCAGCAGCAATAACAGTAGCGTTTTAAATGAGCAGTTCTTC.

This clone was picked up a small number of times. This chain uses TRBV7-9 with TRBJ1-1; TRBD1 matches at 10 bases. The CDR3 is made up of 16 amino acids. J lost 0 bases, V lost 6 bases, and 7 bases had no gene match. Germline V gene sequence: CDR1 SEHNR, CDR2 FQNEAQ (reference sequence). CDR3 nucleotides: TGTGCCAGCAGGGTGGACAGGGGGGCTTTGAACACTGAAGCTTTCTTT. It codes for CASRVDRGALNTEAFF.

V gene TRBV4-1 combines with J gene TRBJ2-7, with TRBD2 matching over 10 bases. This CDR3 is built from 17 residues. J lost 4 bases, V lost 1 base, and 10 bases had no gene match. CDR1 is MGHRA, CDR2 YSYEKL, per germline. The CDR3 is CASSQAPRAGGPYEQYF. CDR3 in DNA: TGCGCCAGCAGCCAAGCCCCTCGAGCGGGAGGGCCTTACGAGCAGTACTTC.

The table lists this clone with a count of one. The chain recombines TRBV30 with TRBJ1-6, with D unresolved. V was cut by 5 bases and J by 1 base, with 15 bases left in between. This CDR3 contains 16 residues. Germline V gene lookup returns CDR1 GTSNPN and CDR2 SVGIG (reference sequence). The CDR3 reads CAWAEKARSYNSPLHF. CDR3 sequence (DNA): TGTGCCTGGGCCGAAAAGGCGCGGTCCTATAATTCACCCCTCCACTTT.

The chain couples TRBV5-6 to TRBJ1-6; the D gene is possibly TRBD1 (5 bases). The V and J ends lost 3 bases and 9 bases respectively, with 19 bases between them. Germline loops: CDR1 SGHDT, CDR2 YYEEEE. The CDR3 extends over 16 amino acids. CDR3 bases: TGTGCCAGCAGCTGGGGCGGGTCACAGCGGGGTTCACCCCTCCACTTT. This encodes CASSWGGSQRGSPLHF.

The chain employs TRBV5-1 and TRBJ2-5; possibly TRBD2 for D (6 bases). The CDR3 has 14 residues. V lost 4 bases, J lost 1 base, and 11 bases lay in between. Germline V gene sequence: CDR1 SGHRS, CDR2 YFSETQ. The chain's CDR3 is CASSLFGGQETQYF. The CDR3 coding sequence is TGCGCCAGCAGCCTGTTCGGGGGCCAAGAGACCCAGTACTTC.

The rearrangement links TRBV30 to TRBJ1-5; tentatively, D is TRBD1 (5 bases). The germline V gene has CDR1 GTSNPN and CDR2 SVGIG (reference sequence). V was shortened by 2 bases and J by 3 bases, with 8 bases between the two germline ends. CDR3 size: 13 residues. CDR3 sequence (DNA): TGTGCCTGGAGTCCGGGACTCAATCAGCCCCAGCATTTT. Encoded protein: CAWSPGLNQPQHF.

The V call is TRBV19, the J call TRBJ1-1, with 8 bases aligning to TRBD1. Germline V gene sequence: CDR1 LNHDA, CDR2 SQIVND (reference sequence). Losses at the gene ends were 7 bases for V and 6 bases for J; bases not matched to a gene: 10. The CDR3 spans 14 residues. The CDR3 reads CASTPARGLSEAFF. The CDR3 coding sequence is TGTGCCAGTACCCCGGCCAGGGGGCTATCTGAAGCTTTCTTT.

This clone is a singleton in its sample. This sequence joins TRBV15 and TRBJ2-7, with D perhaps TRBD2 (6 bases). Trimming took 0 bases from V and 1 from J, leaving 13 bases between them. Germline-derived CDR1 and CDR2 are LNHNV and YYDKDF (reference sequence). The CDR3 extends over 16 amino acids. CDR3 amino acids: CATSRDLRTTSYEQYF. As DNA, the CDR3 is TGTGCCACCAGCAGAGATCTCAGGACTACTTCCTACGAGCAGTACTTC.

The V call is TRBV19, the J call TRBJ2-5; the D gene is possibly TRBD1 (6 bases). The CDR3 totals 16 residues. V gave up 5 bases and J gave up 3 bases, with 19 bases separating them. Germline CDR1 and CDR2: LNHDA and SQIVND (reference sequence). The CDR3 reads CASSLTGWGQEETQYF. CDR3 DNA sequence: TGTGCCAGTAGTCTCACAGGGTGGGGACAAGAAGAGACCCAGTACTTC.

This CDR3 is CASSLVGGYNEQFF. DNA for the CDR3: TGTGCCAGCAGCTTGGTGGGAGGGTACAATGAGCAGTTCTTC. The chain employs TRBV5-4 and TRBJ2-1; TRBD2 agrees at 7 bases. This CDR3 is built from 14 residues. Germline V gene data show CDR1 as SGHNT and CDR2 as YYREEE (reference sequence). V shed 0 bases and J 4 bases; nucleotides not matched to a gene: 1.

CDR3 nucleotides: TGTGCCAGCAGTTTGTCGGGTGTGAACACTGAAGCTTTCTTT. Translated: CASSLSGVNTEAFF. The chain has TRBV27 and TRBJ1-1; D is unresolved. The CDR3 covers 14 residues. Trimming removed 3 bases at V and 0 bases at J, with 8 bases between. Germline-derived CDR1 and CDR2 are MNHEY and SMNVEV (reference sequence).

J is TRBJ2-7 and V is TRBV7-9, with TRBD2 identical over 10 bases. CDR1 and CDR2 from the germline V gene are SEHNR and FQNEAQ (reference sequence). The V gene end was trimmed by 2 bases and the J gene end by 2 bases; junction bases not matched to a gene: 6. The CDR3 is 16 amino acids. CDR3 loop: CASSLSLAGVPYEQYF. CDR3 nucleotide sequence: TGTGCCAGCAGCTTATCCCTAGCGGGAGTACCCTACGAGCAGTACTTC.

The V gene is TRBV29-1, the J gene TRBJ2-1; TRBD1 agrees at 8 bases. This CDR3 spans 14 amino acids. CDR1 and CDR2 (germline): SQVTM, ANQGSEA. Trimming cost V 7 bases and J 2 bases; bases outside gene matches: 7. The CDR3 bases are TGCAGCGGGGAGACAGGGGTACCCTACAATGAGCAGTTCTTC. Residues: CSGETGVPYNEQFF.